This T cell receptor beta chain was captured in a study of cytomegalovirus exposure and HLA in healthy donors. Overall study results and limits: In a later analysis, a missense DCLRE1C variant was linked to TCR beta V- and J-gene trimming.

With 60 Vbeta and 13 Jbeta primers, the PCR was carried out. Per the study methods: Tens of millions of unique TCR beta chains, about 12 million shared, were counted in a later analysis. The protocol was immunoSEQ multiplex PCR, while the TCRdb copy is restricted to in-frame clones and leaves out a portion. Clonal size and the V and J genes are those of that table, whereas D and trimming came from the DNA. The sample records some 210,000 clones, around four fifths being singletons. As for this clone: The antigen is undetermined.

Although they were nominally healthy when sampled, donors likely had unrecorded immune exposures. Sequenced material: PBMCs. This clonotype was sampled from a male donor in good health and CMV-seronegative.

CDR3 loop: CASSPLRLVHGYTF. The DNA for the CDR3 is TGTGCCAGCAGTCCGCTCAGGTTGGTCCATGGCTACACCTTC. The V and J genes are TRBV27 and TRBJ1-2; D unclear. The CDR3 covers 14 residues. Germline CDR1 and CDR2: MNHEY and SMNVEV (reference sequence). V gave up 5 bases and J gave up 6 bases, with 16 bases separating them.